Each of the 4 T cell receptor beta chains below was sequenced from the same sample in a study of T-cell reconstitution after alpha-beta-depleted transplantation in children. Unique molecular identifiers were used to barcode this TCRbeta library. In TCRdb, the PCR reads were re-called with MiXCR into one record per CDR3 protein. The repertoire consists of 500,000 to 600,000 distinct CDR3 sequences, with around a third occurring once and the leading ten covering roughly 2.5%. Sequencing was performed on PBMCs from the stem cell graft donor, taken from the stem cell graft. The receptor set was obtained from a human donor who donated a stem cell graft to a child with aplastic anemia.

This clonotype came up a few times. This sequence joins TRBV6-2 or TRBV6-3 and TRBJ1-5, with unresolved D. The V gene lost 2 bases and the J gene lost 9 bases, with 11 bases spanning the gap. Germline CDR1 is MNHEY and CDR2 is SVGEGT. The length of the CDR3 is 13 residues. In DNA form, the CDR3 reads TGTGCCAGCAGTTACACGACCGGGTCGCCCCAGCATTTT. It is translated as CASSYTTGSPQHF.

This chain joins TRBV6-2 or TRBV6-3 and TRBJ2-1, with unresolved D. In germline, CDR1 is MNHEY, CDR2 SVGEGT. This CDR3 is 12 amino acids long. V was pared by 6 bases and J by 9 bases, with 12 bases between. This CDR3 is CASRNPVGEQFF. The CDR3 nucleotides are TGTGCCAGCAGGAACCCAGTGGGTGAGCAGTTCTTC.

This clonotype was detected a few times. The chain employs TRBV12-3 or TRBV12-4 and TRBJ2-7; D may be TRBD1 (6 bases). This CDR3 region has 14 residues. Trimming took 5 bases from V and 5 from J, leaving 16 bases between them. The CDR3 DNA reads TGTGCCAGCAGTCTCGGGACACCAGGGGACGAGCAGTACTTC. Its translation: CASSLGTPGDEQYF.

The chain links TRBV6-5 to TRBJ2-5, with TRBD1 matching 10 bases. The J segment lost 2 bases and the V segment lost 4 bases, leaving 7 bases of the junction unmatched. In germline, CDR1 is MNHEY, CDR2 SVGAGI. CDR3 length: 16 amino acids. The CDR3 spells CASSSGQGKRQETQYF. In nucleotides, the CDR3 is TGTGCCAGCAGTTCGGGACAGGGGAAACGGCAAGAGACCCAGTACTTC.